The present entry profiles one T cell receptor (beta chain) with its context. Its antigen remains undetermined. Base-call qualities are not available, and no considerably larger clone is one nucleotide away. The data derive from a study of a mutant IDH1 vaccine in newly diagnosed glioma (dated by TCRdb to about 2021). Notes on the research overall: Of the approximately 34 patients who were treated, around 62% were male and roughly 40% were female, and the mean age was around 40 years. For exploratory analyses, some 24 treated patients had longitudinal TCRB deep sequencing done wherever samples were available. Peripheral blood was drawn at six visits: V03 (baseline), V05, V07, V10, V12 and V13. Prior to enrollment, standard therapy consisting of radiotherapy alone, temozolomide alone, or radiochemotherapy with temozolomide had been administered to patients, with the combination being received by most patients. The paper's findings and limits, for the study overall: The authors noted that analyses of patient blood samples could not be reproduced because of sample limitations. Selection of PBMC samples for TCRB deep sequencing was based on availability. Immune responses induced by the vaccine were seen in roughly 95% of patients across multiple MHC alleles. Pseudoprogression appeared unrelated to alterations in the top peripheral T cell clonotypes detected by TCRB sequencing.

The library was generated by the immunoSEQ multiplex PCR assay. Rearranged TCR beta chain sequences were amplified with the hsTCRB Kit following the manufacturer's protocol. An Illumina MiSeq was used to sequence the TCRB libraries. On the authors' methods: The proprietary platform of the kit vendor was used for demultiplexing, trimming and gene mapping. TCRdb took over this immuneACCESS table, retaining in-frame rearrangements with V and J assigned. Such tables are incomplete; in checked studies, under half of the missing clones stem from an unresolved V gene, and the remainder is unexplained. V, J and clone size derive from that table, while D and trimming were established from the DNA sequence. Counted in this sample were about 38,000 clones; 80% to 95% of them appeared once. More than 15% of the sample rests with the top ten. CDR1 and CDR2 (GTSNPN, SVGIG) derive from the germline V gene (reference sequence). Measured from the cysteine to the phenylalanine, the CDR3 is 16 residues long. Only the CDR3 DNA stays, 48 bases, in frame from base 1. A distance of 20 bases separates the germline ends of V and J, which lose 3 bases and 3 bases respectively.

The time point label corresponds to: baseline, week 1 (first vaccination visit). The treatment or condition label, as the study defines it: pre-vaccination baseline after standard-of-care therapy. Donors had newly diagnosed WHO grade 3 or 4 IDH1-mutant astrocytomas with loss of nuclear ATRX. The samples were drawn from NOA16, a multicentre, single-arm, open-label phase I trial in Germany that tested a mutant IDH1 peptide vaccine in humans for the first time. For immunogenicity testing, the blood drawn at visit V03 was used as the baseline sample. Genomic DNA for TCRB sequencing was isolated from EDTA blood with the DNeasy Blood and Tissue Kit.

The origin of this receptor is a man between 18 and 35 years old with glioma. The sample in question was PBMCs, obtained from a glioma patient treated with radiotherapy, temozolomide or both. The chain uses TRBV30 and TRBJ1-1; the D segment cannot be called with confidence. The CDR3 is CAWSEGGPRWDTEAFF. The nucleotide sequence is TGTGCCTGGAGCGAGGGAGGCCCCCGTTGGGACACTGAAGCTTTCTTT.